This T cell receptor beta chain is drawn from a study of blood T cell repertoires in COVID-19. Trimming shortened V by 3 bases and J by 4 bases, and 15 bases separated the two germline ends. The CDR3 extends over 15 amino acids. Germline CDR1 reads SGHVS; CDR2 reads FQNEAQ. How the authors handled the data: Reference gene primer amplification in the assay estimated nucleated cell counts. Sequencing was performed with immunoSEQ multiplex PCR; in TCRdb, only in-frame clones are kept and a portion is missing. D and trimming were read from the DNA, whereas the V and J calls and clone size are those reported in that table. The table shows around 150,000 clones, with more than 75% occurring only once.

Sequencing was performed on peripheral blood. The rearrangement links TRBV7-8 to TRBJ1-2, with D perhaps matching TRBD1 (5 bases). The TCR sequence derives from a woman in her forties or fifties with acute or convalescent COVID-19. The CDR3 is CASSLAGPVSYGYTF. The CDR3 nucleotides are TGTGCCAGCAGCTTGGCAGGGCCGGTCTCCTATGGCTACACCTTC.